The 31 T cell receptor beta chains below were found in one sample sequenced in a study of human T cells and chemical hapten exposure (dated by TCRdb to the early 2020s). The method was RACE. The listed sequencing device is NextSeq 500. TCRdb cleaned the public reads at Q25 with fastp, built clones with MiXCR and kept in-frame beta chains. Rows are combined by CDR3 protein, so each entry shows the most common genes and DNA. This sample is represented by more than 150,000 distinct CDR3 sequences; about 22% of them were singletons. The ten biggest clones cover over 2% of the sample. Interpreted using the paper, the time point label stands for: patch test 3, about 24 weeks after DPC sensitization. The meaning of the sample's treatment or condition label: therapeutic diphenylcyclopropenone sensitization with weekly scalp DPC. Sequenced material: whole blood, taken in connection with sensitization to the hapten diphenylcyclopropenone (DPC). These receptors were collected from a woman aged 40 to 50 with alopecia areata. Some clones in this sample may be carry-over from other donors' samples.

At least ten counts were recorded for this clonotype. V gene TRBV9 combines with J gene TRBJ1-3; D not certain. The V gene lost 0 bases and the J gene lost 4 bases, with 8 bases spanning the gap. This CDR3 is built from 14 residues. CDR1 SGDLS and CDR2 YYNGEE come from the germline V gene. The CDR3, as DNA: TGTGCCAGCAGCGTAGAGGGAACCGGAAACACCATATATTTT. It encodes CASSVEGTGNTIYF. The complete variable domain, with remaining parts taken from reference TRBV9 and TRBJ1-3, reads DSGVTQTPKHLITATGQRVTLRCSPRSGDLSVYWYQQSLDQGLQFLIQYYNGEERAKGNILERFSAQQFPDLHSELNLSSLELGDSALYFCASSVEGTGNTIYFGEGSWLTVV.

The CDR3 reads CASRLWTGGHNEQFF. The CDR3 nucleotides are TGTGCCAGCAGACTCTGGACAGGGGGACACAATGAGCAGTTCTTC. This chain links TRBV28 with TRBJ2-1; 10 bases are a match to TRBD1. The CDR3 runs to 15 residues. The V and J ends lost 6 bases and 5 bases, in that order; junction bases with no gene match: 7. CDR1 and CDR2 from the germline V gene are MDHEN and SYDVKM.

The V call is TRBV27, the J call TRBJ2-2, with D perhaps being TRBD1 or TRBD2 (5 bases each). This CDR3 region has 14 residues. CDR1 and CDR2 (germline): MNHEY, SMNVEV (reference sequence). The germline V and J ends were trimmed by 2 bases and 7 bases, with 11 bases remaining between them. The CDR3 sequence: CASSLEGKYGELFF. DNA of the CDR3: TGTGCCAGCAGTTTAGAGGGGAAATACGGGGAGCTGTTTTTT.

The chain combines TRBV3-1 with TRBJ2-7, with D tentatively TRBD2 (6 bases). The germline V gene encodes CDR1 LGHDT and CDR2 YNNKEL (reference sequence). The V end was cut by 5 bases, the J end by 3 bases, with 11 bases between. This CDR3 comprises 13 residues. The CDR3 sequence: CASSAGLDYEQYF. Here the CDR3 DNA reads TGTGCCAGCAGCGCGGGACTCGACTACGAGCAGTACTTC.

This clonotype appeared a single time. This sequence joins TRBV20-1 and TRBJ2-7, with D perhaps matching TRBD2 (5 bases). Germline V gene sequence: CDR1 DFQATT, CDR2 SNEGSKA (reference sequence). V was pared by 2 bases and J by 1 base, with 9 bases between. This CDR3 has 13 amino acids. CDR3 DNA sequence: TGCAGTGCTAGATCCGGGGAGTCCTACGAGCAGTACTTC. Translating it yields CSARSGESYEQYF.

The chain is built from TRBV4-2 and TRBJ2-7, with D unresolved. Germline values: CDR1 LGHNA, CDR2 YNFKEQ. V was shortened by 0 bases and J by 2 bases, with 8 bases between the two germline ends. The CDR3 consists of 14 residues. The CDR3 DNA reads as TGTGCCAGCAGCCAAGATGCTACTACCTACGAGCAGTACTTC. It translates to CASSQDATTYEQYF.

The V and J genes are TRBV7-2 and TRBJ2-3; tentatively, D is TRBD1 (6 bases). This CDR3 is 14 amino acids long. Between the trimmed V and J ends, which lost 2 bases and 5 bases, there was a span of 11 bases. Germline loops: CDR1 SGHTA, CDR2 FQGNSA. This CDR3 is CASSLNRERDTQYF. In DNA form, the CDR3 reads TGTGCCAGCAGCTTAAACAGGGAGCGAGATACGCAGTATTTT. Combining the CDR3 with reference TRBV7-2 and TRBJ2-3 gives the whole variable domain GAGVSQSPSNKVTEKGKDVELRCDPISGHTALYWYRQSLGQGLEFLIYFQGNSAPDKSGLPSDRFSAERTGGSVSTLTIQRTQQEDSAVYLCASSLNRERDTQYFGPGTRLTVL.

This clonotype was seen repeatedly, ten times or more. The chain has TRBV6-2 or TRBV6-3 and TRBJ2-5; 13 bases map to TRBD2. This CDR3 region has 14 residues. After removal of 5 bases from V and 3 bases from J, the junction contained 0 bases not matched to a gene. CDR1 MNHEY and CDR2 SVGEGT come from the germline V gene. DNA for the CDR3: TGTGCCAGCAGTGGACTAGCGGGAGAAGAGACCCAGTACTTC. This translates into CASSGLAGEETQYF.

This clonotype was observed a handful of times. V gene TRBV20-1 combines with J gene TRBJ2-3; 8 bases fit TRBD2. CDR3 length: 16 residues. V shed 1 base and J 2 bases; nucleotides not matched to a gene: 8. CDR1 and CDR2 from the germline V gene are DFQATT and SNEGSKA (reference sequence). CDR3 sequence reads: CSARVVAGGLTDTQYF. For the CDR3, the DNA is TGCAGTGCTAGAGTCGTGGCGGGAGGTCTCACAGATACGCAGTATTTT.

The chain carries TRBV7-9 and TRBJ1-1; no clear D. V gave up 3 bases and J gave up 3 bases, with 11 bases separating them. Looked up from germline, CDR1 is SEHNR and CDR2 is FQNEAQ (reference sequence). The CDR3 is 14 amino acids. CDR3 residues: CASSFSRIYTEAFF. CDR3 coding DNA: TGTGCCAGCAGCTTCTCTCGTATCTACACTGAAGCTTTCTTT.

Only a few counts were recorded for this clonotype. The chain recombines TRBV5-6 with TRBJ1-2; D not certain. The germline V and J ends were trimmed by 0 bases and 8 bases, with 8 bases remaining between them. Germline values: CDR1 SGHDT, CDR2 YYEEEE. This CDR3 has 12 amino acids. The CDR3 sequence is CASSLDAEGYTF. The CDR3 DNA reads TGTGCCAGCAGCTTGGATGCGGAGGGCTACACCTTC.

The rearrangement uses TRBV6-2 or TRBV6-3 and TRBJ2-5, with 7 bases identical to TRBD1. V shed 0 bases and J 2 bases; nucleotides not matched to a gene: 6. There are 16 residues in the CDR3. Germline CDR1 and CDR2: MNHEY and SVGEGT. The DNA of the CDR3 is TGTGCCAGCAGTTACTCCCACCGGACAGGACAAGAGACCCAGTACTTC. Its protein product is CASSYSHRTGQETQYF.

This clonotype was observed a few times. The chain is built from TRBV28 and TRBJ2-1; 9 bases are shared with TRBD2. The CDR3 is made up of 15 amino acids. Trimming at V came to 3 bases and at J to 7 bases, leaving 7 bases not matched to a gene. Per the germline V gene, CDR1 is MDHEN and CDR2 is SYDVKM. CDR3 bases: TGTGCCAGCAGTTTGCCAGCGGGAGGAAAGAATGAGCAGTTCTTC. It yields the protein CASSLPAGGKNEQFF.

The rearrangement links TRBV29-1 to TRBJ2-5, with D perhaps TRBD1 or TRBD2 (5 bases each). CDR1 and CDR2 from the germline V gene are SQVTM and ANQGSEA. This CDR3 is 14 amino acids long. The V end was cut by 3 bases, the J end by 4 bases, with 15 bases between. DNA of the CDR3: TGCAGCGTTGAGGCAGGGACGATCGTAGAGACCCAGTACTTC. Translation: CSVEAGTIVETQYF. The complete variable domain, with remaining parts taken from reference TRBV29-1 and TRBJ2-5, reads SAVISQKPSRDICQRGTSLTIQCQVDSQVTMMFWYRQQPGQSLTLIATANQGSEATYESGFVIDKFPISRPNLTFSTLTVSNMSPEDSSIYLCSVEAGTIVETQYFGPGTRLLVL.

The chain carries TRBV7-8 and TRBJ2-3; D unclear. The CDR3 contains 17 residues. CDR1 is SGHVS and CDR2 is FQNEAQ in the germline V gene. V was cut by 0 bases and J by 0 bases, with 13 bases left in between. CDR3 bases: TGTGCCAGCAGCTTAGCCTTAGGGTCCTCTAGCACAGATACGCAGTATTTT. This sequence encodes CASSLALGSSSTDTQYF.

This clonotype was counted only a few times. The chain links TRBV7-9 to TRBJ1-4; 8 bases are shared with TRBD1. The V and J ends lost 5 bases and 3 bases, in that order; junction bases with no gene match: 8. The CDR3 sequence is 16 residues long. Germline V gene data show CDR1 as SEHNR and CDR2 as FQNEAQ (reference sequence). CDR3 amino acids: CASSPGQGLSNEKLFF. The CDR3 DNA is TGTGCCAGCAGCCCAGGACAGGGCCTCTCTAATGAAAAACTGTTTTTT. Variable domain in full (rest from reference TRBV7-9 and TRBJ1-4): DTGVSQNPRHKITKRGQNVTFRCDPISEHNRLYWYRQTLGQGPEFLTYFQNEAQLEKSRLLSDRFSAERPKGSFSTLEIQRTEQGDSAMYLCASSPGQGLSNEKLFFGSGTQLSVL.

This clonotype was seen more than once but under ten times. The chain links TRBV7-8 to TRBJ2-1; D possibly corresponds to TRBD2 (6 bases). The CDR3 covers 13 residues. V dropped 4 bases and J dropped 12 bases, with 16 bases sitting between them. Germline CDR1 is SGHVS and CDR2 is FQNEAQ. CDR3 DNA: TGTGCCAGCAGCTCGGGGACTTCGGAGGGGCAGTTCTTC. This codes for CASSSGTSEGQFF.

This clonotype appeared a few times. The J gene is TRBJ2-3, the V gene TRBV21-1; the table's D call of TRBD1 was not tested on the DNA. TRBV21-1 is designated a pseudogene. The CDR3 runs to 15 residues. CDR3 protein: CASSKAWQGRDTQYF. The DNA for the CDR3 is TGTGCCAGCAGCAAAGCATGGCAGGGGCGCGATACGCAGTATTTT.

Turning to this clonotype: One junction end disagrees with the germline gene, perhaps due to a read error. The chain joins TRBV9 to TRBJ2-1, with D possibly matching TRBD1 (6 bases). This CDR3 spans 13 amino acids. Germline V gene lookup returns CDR1 SGDLS and CDR2 YYNGEE. CDR3 sequence: CASNVGGVNEQFF. In nucleotides, the CDR3 is TGTGCCAGCAACGTAGGGGGAGTCAATGAGCAGTTCTTC.

This clonotype was picked up one time. V and J are TRBV7-2 and TRBJ2-5; D possibly corresponds to TRBD2 (6 bases). The CDR3 contains 16 residues. The germline V gene encodes CDR1 SGHTA and CDR2 FQGNSA. Trimming pared 4 bases from V and 2 bases from J, leaving 17 bases between. The CDR3 coding sequence is TGTGCCAGCAGCTCTCCCCCGGGACTGCTACAAGAGACCCAGTACTTC. Its translation: CASSSPPGLLQETQYF.

In this sample, this clonotype turned up a few times. This chain uses TRBV6-1 with TRBJ2-7; the match to TRBD1 covers 7 bases. Trimming at V came to 3 bases and at J to 1 base, leaving 6 bases not matched to a gene. The CDR3 covers 15 residues. Germline V gene lookup returns CDR1 MNHNS and CDR2 SASEGT. The DNA for the CDR3 is TGTGCCAGCAGTGATTATGCCAGGGGGTCCTACGAGCAGTACTTC. It translates to CASSDYARGSYEQYF.

This clonotype came up many times. The J gene is TRBJ2-3, the V gene TRBV5-1; D may be TRBD1 (5 bases). Germline CDR1 SGHRS, CDR2 YFSETQ. The CDR3 totals 15 residues. With 0 bases removed from V and 2 bases from J, the gap between germline ends came to 10 bases. The CDR3 DNA sequence: TGCGCCAGCAGCTTGGGCCAGGGCTACACAGATACGCAGTATTTT. Amino acid sequence: CASSLGQGYTDTQYF.

The table lists this clonotype with a few counts. The chain combines TRBV28 with TRBJ1-5, with D possibly matching TRBD1 (5 bases). The ends were cut back, 8 bases at V and 3 bases at J, with 20 bases in the middle. Germline CDR1 is MDHEN and CDR2 is SYDVKM. The CDR3 is 16 amino acids. The CDR3 spells CASRAVGTHSNQPQHF. The DNA for the CDR3 is TGTGCCAGCCGTGCAGTGGGGACCCATTCCAATCAGCCCCAGCATTTT.

In this sample, this clonotype turned up a few times. The CDR3 reads CASRQGYYGYTF. CDR3 DNA: TGTGCCAGCAGACAGGGGTACTATGGCTACACCTTC. The chain carries TRBV6-5 and TRBJ1-2; TRBD1 aligns across 7 bases. Germline CDR1 and CDR2: MNHEY and SVGAGI. The CDR3 runs to 12 residues. Germline trimming cut 6 bases from V and 3 bases from J; bases unmatched to any gene: 1.

The rearrangement uses TRBV27 and TRBJ2-3, with a tentative D call TRBD2 (5 bases). Trimming stripped 5 bases from V and 5 bases from J, with 14 bases between. Germline V gives CDR1 MNHEY, CDR2 SMNVEV (reference sequence). CDR3 size: 14 residues. The CDR3 loop reads CASSPSLVIDTQYF. CDR3 bases: TGTGCCAGCAGTCCCTCACTAGTCATAGATACGCAGTATTTT.

The chain recombines TRBV5-1 with TRBJ2-1; 10 bases line up with TRBD2. With 4 bases clipped from V and 0 bases from J, the junction kept 13 bases outside the gene matches. In germline, CDR1 is SGHRS, CDR2 YFSETQ. This CDR3 region has 19 residues. For the CDR3, the DNA is TGCGCCAGCAGCCCTACAGGGGTGGCTAGCGGGAGCTCCTACAATGAGCAGTTCTTC. Translated: CASSPTGVASGSSYNEQFF.

The chain couples TRBV9 to TRBJ2-5, with 11 bases identical to TRBD2. This CDR3 is 14 amino acids long. The germline V gene encodes CDR1 SGDLS and CDR2 YYNGEE. V lost 3 bases to trimming and J lost 7 bases; unmatched junction nucleotides: 5. The CDR3 sequence: CASSAGTSGMTQYF. The DNA for the CDR3 is TGTGCCAGCAGCGCCGGGACTAGCGGTATGACCCAGTACTTC.

The V call is TRBV5-5, the J call TRBJ1-1; D unclear. V was clipped by 2 bases and J by 0 bases, with 17 bases between them. Germline CDR1 SGHKS, CDR2 YYEKEE (reference sequence). This CDR3 comprises 17 residues. The CDR3 coding sequence is TGTGCCAGCAGCTTTAACCGCCCGGACGGACTGAACACTGAAGCTTTCTTT. Protein product: CASSFNRPDGLNTEAFF.

This clonotype has a handful of counts. The chain is built from TRBV4-3 and TRBJ1-2; TRBD1 is a possible D gene (5 bases). In germline, CDR1 is LGHNA, CDR2 YSLEER. Trimming cost V 4 bases and J 0 bases, with 9 bases left between them. This CDR3 has 14 amino acids. CDR3: CASSLDISNYGYTF. In DNA form, the CDR3 reads TGCGCCAGCAGCCTGGACATCTCTAACTATGGCTACACCTTC.

The gene calls are TRBV4-1 and TRBJ1-4; D gene uncertain. V was pared by 1 base and J by 5 bases, with 11 bases between. This CDR3 contains 15 residues. CDR1 is MGHRA and CDR2 is YSYEKL in the germline V gene. The CDR3 sequence: CASSQVAGPNEKLFF. DNA of the CDR3: TGCGCCAGCAGCCAAGTAGCGGGCCCGAATGAAAAACTGTTTTTT.

The chain has TRBV7-9 and TRBJ2-5; the D gene is possibly TRBD1 (6 bases). This CDR3 has 15 residues. V lost 5 bases and J lost 1, with 14 bases in between. Looked up from germline, CDR1 is SEHNR and CDR2 is FQNEAQ (reference sequence). CDR3 loop: CASSPQGLGQETQYF. CDR3 nucleotides: TGTGCCAGCAGCCCCCAGGGGTTGGGCCAAGAGACCCAGTACTTC.